The rows below give T cell receptor beta chains drawn from one sample of a study of CD8 T cells in Susac syndrome. TCRdb reprocessed the immunoSEQ multiplex PCR reads with MiXCR, giving one entry per CDR3 protein. The sample includes around 140,000 distinct CDR3 sequences, roughly 95% of them seen just once. The specimen sequenced was CD4+ T cells from PBMCs. These receptors were collected from a human donor with multiple sclerosis. CDR3s include the opening cysteine and the closing phenylalanine or tryptophan. D genes are given only for firm matches. The size field is filled for only some rows; it gives once, few, many or a size class.

d_call: NA; clone_size: NA; v_call: TRBV3-1; j_call: TRBJ1-1; cdr3_aa: CASSRSVNTEAFF; cdr3_nt: TGTGCCAGCAGCCGGAGCGTGAACACTGAAGCTTTCTTT
d_call: TRBD2; clone_size: once; v_call: TRBV10-3; j_call: TRBJ2-1; cdr3_aa: CAISGASGRTHLAYNEQFF; cdr3_nt: TGTGCCATCAGTGGGGCTAGCGGGAGGACCCACCTCGCCTACAATGAGCAGTTCTTC
d_call: TRBD1; clone_size: NA; v_call: TRBV24-1; j_call: TRBJ2-3; cdr3_aa: CATGTGTGYTDTQYF; cdr3_nt: TGTGCCACCGGAACCGGGACAGGGTACACAGATACGCAGTATTTT
d_call: NA; clone_size: NA; v_call: TRBV9; j_call: TRBJ2-1; cdr3_aa: CASSVATDSYNEQFF; cdr3_nt: TGTGCCAGCAGCGTAGCTACTGACTCCTACAATGAGCAGTTCTTC
d_call: TRBD1; clone_size: NA; v_call: TRBV29-1; j_call: TRBJ2-7; cdr3_aa: CSVKTGGSFDEQYF; cdr3_nt: TGCAGCGTTAAGACAGGGGGCAGTTTCGACGAGCAGTACTTC
d_call: NA; clone_size: once; v_call: TRBV7-6; j_call: TRBJ2-5; cdr3_aa: CASSLARGPETQYF; cdr3_nt: TGTGCCAGCAGCTTAGCCCGGGGGCCAGAGACCCAGTACTTC
d_call: NA; clone_size: NA; v_call: TRBV28; j_call: TRBJ1-1; cdr3_aa: CASSSSVVHMNTEVFF; cdr3_nt: TGTGCCAGCAGTTCGTCGGTTGTACATATGAACACTGAAGTTTTCTTT
d_call: TRBD1; clone_size: NA; v_call: TRBV3-1; j_call: TRBJ1-2; cdr3_aa: CASSQSIRDRDYGYTF; cdr3_nt: TGTGCCAGCAGCCAATCCATCCGAGACAGGGACTATGGCTACACCTTC
d_call: TRBD2; clone_size: NA; v_call: TRBV15; j_call: TRBJ2-1; cdr3_aa: CATSREASRGGRNEQFF; cdr3_nt: TGTGCCACCAGCAGAGAAGCTTCGCGGGGGGGCCGGAATGAGCAGTTCTTC
d_call: TRBD2; clone_size: NA; v_call: TRBV7-3; j_call: TRBJ2-3; cdr3_aa: CASSLEAGGPLDTQYF; cdr3_nt: TGTGCCAGCAGCTTAGAAGCGGGGGGGCCTTTGGATACGCAGTATTTT
d_call: NA; clone_size: NA; v_call: TRBV12-3/TRBV12-4; j_call: TRBJ2-7; cdr3_aa: CASRTGPRGEQYF; cdr3_nt: TGTGCCAGCAGAACCGGGCCCCGGGGTGAGCAGTACTTC
d_call: NA; clone_size: NA; v_call: TRBV7-9; j_call: TRBJ1-1; cdr3_aa: CASCKTMNTEAFF; cdr3_nt: TGTGCCAGCTGCAAGACAATGAACACTGAAGCTTTCTTT
d_call: TRBD1; clone_size: NA; v_call: TRBV29-1; j_call: TRBJ2-1; cdr3_aa: CSVQTGTGAYNEQFF; cdr3_nt: TGCAGCGTTCAGACCGGGACAGGGGCCTACAATGAGCAGTTCTTC
d_call: NA; clone_size: once; v_call: TRBV20-1; j_call: TRBJ1-1; cdr3_aa: CSARVPRGAGTEAFF; cdr3_nt: TGCAGTGCTAGAGTCCCCCGGGGGGCAGGCACTGAAGCTTTCTTT
d_call: NA; clone_size: NA; v_call: TRBV2; j_call: TRBJ1-1; cdr3_aa: CASSGEGYTEAFF; cdr3_nt: TGTGCCAGCAGTGGGGAGGGATACACTGAAGCTTTCTTT
d_call: TRBD2; clone_size: NA; v_call: TRBV5-1; j_call: TRBJ2-3; cdr3_aa: CASSPGLAQPRSTDTQYF; cdr3_nt: TGCGCCAGCAGCCCCGGACTAGCGCAACCAAGGAGCACAGATACGCAGTATTTT
d_call: NA; clone_size: NA; v_call: TRBV5-5; j_call: TRBJ1-2; cdr3_aa: CASSLEGRADYGYTF; cdr3_nt: TGTGCCAGCAGCCTGGAGGGCAGGGCGGACTATGGCTACACCTTC
d_call: NA; clone_size: NA; v_call: TRBV3-1; j_call: TRBJ2-7; cdr3_aa: CASSQDFREQYF; cdr3_nt: TGTGCCAGCAGCCAAGATTTTCGGGAGCAGTACTTC
d_call: TRBD1; clone_size: NA; v_call: TRBV12-3/TRBV12-4; j_call: TRBJ1-2; cdr3_aa: CASSLAGTGAEGYTF; cdr3_nt: TGTGCCAGCAGTTTAGCGGGGACAGGGGCGGAGGGCTACACCTTC
d_call: TRBD1; clone_size: NA; v_call: TRBV6-5; j_call: TRBJ1-6; cdr3_aa: CASADTGDSPLHF; cdr3_nt: TGTGCCAGCGCCGATACAGGGGATTCACCCCTCCACTTT
d_call: NA; clone_size: NA; v_call: TRBV20-1; j_call: TRBJ2-6; cdr3_aa: CSARAPGSGANVLTF; cdr3_nt: TGCAGTGCTAGAGCCCCGGGGTCTGGGGCCAACGTCCTGACTTTC
d_call: NA; clone_size: few; v_call: TRBV5-1; j_call: TRBJ1-1; cdr3_aa: CASSLVGKDTEAFF; cdr3_nt: TGCGCCAGCAGCTTGGTCGGGAAGGACACTGAAGCTTTCTTT
d_call: NA; clone_size: NA; v_call: TRBV9; j_call: TRBJ2-2; cdr3_aa: CASSVVPGTGELFF; cdr3_nt: TGTGCCAGCAGCGTAGTTCCGGGCACCGGGGAGCTGTTTTTT
d_call: NA; clone_size: NA; v_call: TRBV27; j_call: TRBJ1-1; cdr3_aa: CASSLGPMNTEAFF; cdr3_nt: TGTGCCAGCAGTTTGGGACCGATGAACACTGAAGCTTTCTTT
d_call: NA; clone_size: NA; v_call: TRBV5-1; j_call: TRBJ2-7; cdr3_aa: CASSLGRGGVEQYF; cdr3_nt: TGCGCCAGCAGCTTGGGCAGGGGAGGGGTCGAGCAGTACTTC
d_call: NA; clone_size: NA; v_call: TRBV28; j_call: TRBJ2-1; cdr3_aa: CASSLAERLGEQFF; cdr3_nt: TGTGCCAGCAGTTTGGCGGAACGCCTTGGAGAGCAGTTCTTC
d_call: NA; clone_size: NA; v_call: TRBV20-1; j_call: TRBJ2-3; cdr3_aa: CSASVLSKADTQYF; cdr3_nt: TGCAGTGCTTCCGTGCTAAGTAAGGCAGATACGCAGTATTTT
d_call: TRBD1; clone_size: NA; v_call: TRBV7-2; j_call: TRBJ1-1; cdr3_aa: CASSLGGQGAFF; cdr3_nt: TGTGCCAGCAGCTTAGGGGGACAGGGCGCTTTCTTT
d_call: NA; clone_size: NA; v_call: TRBV7-2; j_call: TRBJ2-2; cdr3_aa: CASSLAGANTGELFF; cdr3_nt: TGTGCCAGCAGCTTAGCGGGGGCGAACACCGGGGAGCTGTTTTTT
d_call: TRBD1; clone_size: NA; v_call: TRBV28; j_call: TRBJ2-7; cdr3_aa: CATLPSDRGHRGQYF; cdr3_nt: TGTGCCACCTTGCCCTCGGACAGGGGCCACCGTGGGCAGTACTTC
d_call: NA; clone_size: NA; v_call: TRBV4-2; j_call: TRBJ1-5; cdr3_aa: CASSQGGRTGNQPQHF; cdr3_nt: TGTGCCAGCAGCCAAGGCGGGCGGACGGGTAATCAGCCCCAGCATTTT
d_call: NA; clone_size: NA; v_call: TRBV28; j_call: TRBJ1-5; cdr3_aa: CASRVRWSQPQHF; cdr3_nt: TGTGCCAGCCGAGTCAGGTGGAGTCAGCCCCAGCATTTT
d_call: TRBD2; clone_size: NA; v_call: TRBV24-1; j_call: TRBJ2-5; cdr3_aa: CATSDGTGGTLGETQYF; cdr3_nt: TGTGCCACCAGTGATGGGACGGGGGGGACTCTCGGGGAGACCCAGTACTTC
d_call: NA; clone_size: NA; v_call: TRBV28; j_call: TRBJ2-3; cdr3_aa: CASSSGNTQYF; cdr3_nt: TGTGCCAGCAGTTCCGGTAATACGCAGTATTTT
d_call: TRBD2; clone_size: once; v_call: TRBV28; j_call: TRBJ2-3; cdr3_aa: CASSFPSGPSTDTQYF; cdr3_nt: TGTGCCAGCAGTTTCCCTAGCGGCCCTAGCACAGATACGCAGTATTTT
d_call: TRBD2; clone_size: NA; v_call: TRBV27; j_call: TRBJ2-1; cdr3_aa: CASSLGSGRSITSEQFF; cdr3_nt: TGTGCCAGCAGTTTAGGTAGCGGGAGGTCCATAACCAGTGAGCAGTTCTTC
d_call: NA; clone_size: NA; v_call: TRBV20-1; j_call: TRBJ1-2; cdr3_aa: CSASPDLGYTF; cdr3_nt: TGCAGTGCTAGCCCGGATTTAGGCTACACCTTC
d_call: NA; clone_size: NA; v_call: TRBV12-3/TRBV12-4; j_call: TRBJ2-5; cdr3_aa: CASAIREETQYF; cdr3_nt: TGTGCCAGCGCAATCAGGGAAGAGACCCAGTACTTC
d_call: NA; clone_size: few; v_call: TRBV27; j_call: TRBJ2-5; cdr3_aa: CASSLTGETQYF; cdr3_nt: TGTGCCAGCAGTTTAACAGGAGAGACCCAGTACTTC
d_call: TRBD2; clone_size: NA; v_call: TRBV6-5; j_call: TRBJ2-3; cdr3_aa: CASSYSAGTSGGNTDTQYF; cdr3_nt: TGTGCCAGCAGTTACTCCGCCGGGACTAGCGGGGGAAACACAGATACGCAGTATTTT
d_call: TRBD1; clone_size: NA; v_call: TRBV20-1; j_call: TRBJ1-4; cdr3_aa: CSARETPTGVREKLFF; cdr3_nt: TGCAGTGCTAGAGAAACGCCAACAGGGGTTCGGGAAAAACTGTTTTTT
d_call: NA; clone_size: NA; v_call: TRBV12-3/TRBV12-4; j_call: TRBJ1-5; cdr3_aa: CASSSVGGDNQPQHF; cdr3_nt: TGTGCCAGCAGTTCGGTGGGAGGGGACAATCAGCCCCAGCATTTT
d_call: TRBD1; clone_size: NA; v_call: TRBV28; j_call: TRBJ1-2; cdr3_aa: CASRGQQLYGYTF; cdr3_nt: TGTGCCAGCCGGGGACAGCAACTCTATGGCTACACCTTC
d_call: NA; clone_size: NA; v_call: TRBV12-3/TRBV12-4; j_call: TRBJ2-1; cdr3_aa: CASGIARVEQFF; cdr3_nt: TGTGCCAGTGGGATAGCCCGGGTAGAGCAGTTCTTC
d_call: NA; clone_size: NA; v_call: TRBV7-3; j_call: TRBJ1-5; cdr3_aa: CASSLSRQGDQPQHF; cdr3_nt: TGTGCCAGCAGCTTAAGTAGGCAGGGTGATCAGCCCCAGCATTTT
d_call: NA; clone_size: NA; v_call: TRBV5-1; j_call: TRBJ2-2; cdr3_aa: CASSLGSTGELFF; cdr3_nt: TGCGCCAGCAGCTTGGGGAGCACCGGGGAGCTGTTTTTT
d_call: TRBD2; clone_size: NA; v_call: TRBV13; j_call: TRBJ2-7; cdr3_aa: CASSFGGTYEQYF; cdr3_nt: TGTGCCAGCAGCTTCGGGGGGACCTACGAGCAGTACTTC
d_call: NA; clone_size: NA; v_call: TRBV7-2; j_call: TRBJ1-1; cdr3_aa: CASSLLAEAFF; cdr3_nt: TGTGCCAGCAGCTTATTGGCTGAAGCTTTCTTT
d_call: TRBD2; clone_size: NA; v_call: TRBV29-1; j_call: TRBJ2-3; cdr3_aa: CSVDSVAGYTDTQYF; cdr3_nt: TGCAGCGTTGATTCGGTAGCGGGGTACACAGATACGCAGTATTTT
d_call: NA; clone_size: NA; v_call: TRBV3-1; j_call: TRBJ1-5; cdr3_aa: CASSQGGGIGSQPQHF; cdr3_nt: TGTGCCAGCAGCCAAGGTGGGGGGATTGGGAGTCAGCCCCAGCATTTT
d_call: NA; clone_size: NA; v_call: TRBV29-1; j_call: TRBJ2-3; cdr3_aa: CSAGKTATSTDTQYF; cdr3_nt: TGCAGCGCTGGGAAGACAGCGACTAGCACAGATACGCAGTATTTT
d_call: TRBD1; clone_size: NA; v_call: TRBV29-1; j_call: TRBJ2-4; cdr3_aa: CSVTPRGSQNIQYF; cdr3_nt: TGCAGCGTCACGCCCAGGGGGAGCCAAAACATTCAGTACTTC
d_call: NA; clone_size: NA; v_call: TRBV3-1; j_call: TRBJ2-3; cdr3_aa: CASSPSESRGYTDTQYF; cdr3_nt: TGTGCCAGCAGCCCTTCGGAGAGTAGGGGATACACAGATACGCAGTATTTT
d_call: NA; clone_size: NA; v_call: TRBV12-3/TRBV12-4; j_call: TRBJ1-6; cdr3_aa: CASSLVQGSSPLHF; cdr3_nt: TGTGCCAGCAGTTTAGTGCAGGGGAGTTCACCCCTCCACTTT
d_call: TRBD2; clone_size: NA; v_call: TRBV20-1; j_call: TRBJ2-7; cdr3_aa: CSASGGRVHEQYF; cdr3_nt: TGCAGTGCTAGTGGAGGGAGGGTCCACGAGCAGTACTTC
d_call: TRBD1; clone_size: NA; v_call: TRBV7-9; j_call: TRBJ2-1; cdr3_aa: CASSSPVRQGGGNEQFF; cdr3_nt: TGTGCCAGCAGCTCCCCAGTTAGACAGGGTGGGGGCAATGAGCAGTTCTTC
d_call: NA; clone_size: NA; v_call: TRBV19; j_call: TRBJ2-3; cdr3_aa: CASAPGSTDTQYF; cdr3_nt: TGTGCCAGTGCTCCAGGTTCCACAGATACGCAGTATTTT